This entry is about one TCR beta chain. This clone was observed a handful of times. Which antigen it targets is not known. No qualities accompany the bases; no much larger clone lies one base away. The method was the immunoSEQ multiplex PCR assay. Held by TCRdb, this immuneACCESS table contains in-frame sequences only and omits some clones. Under half of the omission traces to an unresolved V gene where checked; the cause of the rest is unknown. The sample table lists roughly 40,000 clones, more than 70% of them with a count of one. The ten largest account for under 5% of the sample. The CDR3 goes from the cysteine to the phenylalanine over 13 residues. The DNA shown is the 39-base CDR3, in frame from base 1. Reading the germline V gene gives CDR1 SGDLS and CDR2 YYNGEE. The V and J ends are trimmed by 3 bases and 3 bases, leaving 10 bases between them. This sample is part of a study of T cell changes during pregnancy in multiple sclerosis (dated by TCRdb to between 2019 and 2020). As for the study more broadly: The study looked at changes in the T cell repertoire across pregnancy in women with multiple sclerosis.

The source was CD8+ T cells from peripheral blood mononuclear cells, collected in the first trimester of pregnancy. This receptor was obtained from a female donor with multiple sclerosis, enrolled in a pregnancy study. The chain was built from TRBV9 and TRBJ2-7; the best D guess is TRBD1, with 5 bases matching. The DNA is as follows: TGTGCCAGCAGCGCAGGGAACGACTACGAGCAGTACTTC. It codes for CASSAGNDYEQYF.